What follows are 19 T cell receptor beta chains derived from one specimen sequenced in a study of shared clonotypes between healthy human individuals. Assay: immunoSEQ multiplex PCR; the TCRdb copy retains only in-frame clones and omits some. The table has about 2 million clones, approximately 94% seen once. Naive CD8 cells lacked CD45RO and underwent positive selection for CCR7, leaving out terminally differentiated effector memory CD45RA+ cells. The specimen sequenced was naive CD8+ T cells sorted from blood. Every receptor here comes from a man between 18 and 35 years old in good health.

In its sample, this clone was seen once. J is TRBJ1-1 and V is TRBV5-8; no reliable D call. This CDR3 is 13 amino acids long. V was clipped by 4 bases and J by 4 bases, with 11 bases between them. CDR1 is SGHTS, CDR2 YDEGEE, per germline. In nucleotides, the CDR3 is TGTGCCAGCAGCCACCGTTGGAGCACTGAAGCTTTCTTT. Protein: CASSHRWSTEAFF.

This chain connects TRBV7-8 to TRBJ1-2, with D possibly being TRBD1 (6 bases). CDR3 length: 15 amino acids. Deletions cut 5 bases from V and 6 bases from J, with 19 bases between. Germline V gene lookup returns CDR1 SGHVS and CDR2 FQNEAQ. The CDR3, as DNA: TGTGCCAGCAGCCCTTTGTCCGGGACACCAAATGGCTACACCTTC. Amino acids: CASSPLSGTPNGYTF.

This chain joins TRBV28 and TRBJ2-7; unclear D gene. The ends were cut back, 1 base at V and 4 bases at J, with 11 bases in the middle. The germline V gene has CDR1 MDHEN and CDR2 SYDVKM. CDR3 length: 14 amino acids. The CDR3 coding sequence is TGTGCCAGCAGTTTATCGGGCAGTTTTTACGAGCAGTACTTC. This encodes CASSLSGSFYEQYF.

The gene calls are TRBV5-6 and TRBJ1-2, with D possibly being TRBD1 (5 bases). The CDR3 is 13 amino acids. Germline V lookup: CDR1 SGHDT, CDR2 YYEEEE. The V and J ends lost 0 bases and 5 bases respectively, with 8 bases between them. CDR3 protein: CASSLGTSYGYTF. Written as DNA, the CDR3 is TGTGCCAGCAGCTTGGGGACATCTTATGGCTACACCTTC.

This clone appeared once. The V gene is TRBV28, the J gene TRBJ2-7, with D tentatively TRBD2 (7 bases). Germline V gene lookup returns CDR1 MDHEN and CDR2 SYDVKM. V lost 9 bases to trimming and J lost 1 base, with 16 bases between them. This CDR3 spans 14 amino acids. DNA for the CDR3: TGTGCCAGTTCTTTCGGGGGGCGATCCTACGAGCAGTACTTC. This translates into CASSFGGRSYEQYF.

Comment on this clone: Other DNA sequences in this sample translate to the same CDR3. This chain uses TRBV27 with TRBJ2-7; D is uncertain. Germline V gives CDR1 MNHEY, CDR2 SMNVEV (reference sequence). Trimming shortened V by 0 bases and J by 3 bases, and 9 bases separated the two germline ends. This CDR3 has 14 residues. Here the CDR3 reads CASSLSGSLYEQYF. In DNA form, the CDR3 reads TGTGCCAGCAGTTTATCGGGGTCCCTCTACGAGCAGTACTTC.

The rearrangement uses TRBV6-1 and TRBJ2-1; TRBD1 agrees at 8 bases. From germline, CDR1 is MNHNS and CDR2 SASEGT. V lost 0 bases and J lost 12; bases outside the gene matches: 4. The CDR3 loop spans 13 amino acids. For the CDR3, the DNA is TGTGCCAGCAGTGAAGCGAAGGGGACAGGGCAGTTCTTC. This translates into CASSEAKGTGQFF.

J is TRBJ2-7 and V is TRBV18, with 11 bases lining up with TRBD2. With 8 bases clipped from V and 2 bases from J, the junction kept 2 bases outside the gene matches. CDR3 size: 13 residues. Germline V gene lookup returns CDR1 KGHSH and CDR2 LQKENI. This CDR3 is CASLAGGTYEQYF. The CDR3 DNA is TGTGCCAGCCTAGCGGGAGGAACCTACGAGCAGTACTTC.

Here the CDR3 DNA reads TGCAGCGTTGTGCAGCCCCCGCGGCACTCCTACGAGCAGTACTTC. It encodes CSVVQPPRHSYEQYF. The chain links TRBV29-1 to TRBJ2-7; D is unresolved. In germline, CDR1 is SQVTM, CDR2 ANQGSEA. CDR3 length equals 15 residues. Between the trimmed V and J ends, which lost 4 bases and 0 bases, there was a span of 16 bases.

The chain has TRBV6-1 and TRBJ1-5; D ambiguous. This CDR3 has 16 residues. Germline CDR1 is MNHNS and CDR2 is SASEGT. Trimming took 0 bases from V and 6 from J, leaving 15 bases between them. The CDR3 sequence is CASSEAWQDYFQPQHF. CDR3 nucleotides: TGTGCCAGCAGTGAAGCGTGGCAGGACTATTTTCAGCCCCAGCATTTT.

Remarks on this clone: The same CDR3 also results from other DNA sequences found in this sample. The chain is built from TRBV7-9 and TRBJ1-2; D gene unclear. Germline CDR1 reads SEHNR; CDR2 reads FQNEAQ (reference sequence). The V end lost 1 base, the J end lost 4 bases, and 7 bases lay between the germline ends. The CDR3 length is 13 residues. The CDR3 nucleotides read TGTGCCAGCAGCTTAGAGGGCGCCTATGGCTACACCTTC. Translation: CASSLEGAYGYTF.

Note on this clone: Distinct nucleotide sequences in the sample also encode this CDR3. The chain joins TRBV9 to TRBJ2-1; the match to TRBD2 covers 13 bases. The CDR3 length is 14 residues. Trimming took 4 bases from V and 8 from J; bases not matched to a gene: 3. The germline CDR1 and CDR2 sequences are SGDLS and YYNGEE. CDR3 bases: TGTGCCAGCAGCTCGGGACTAGCGGGGTATGAGCAGTTCTTC. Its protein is CASSSGLAGYEQFF.

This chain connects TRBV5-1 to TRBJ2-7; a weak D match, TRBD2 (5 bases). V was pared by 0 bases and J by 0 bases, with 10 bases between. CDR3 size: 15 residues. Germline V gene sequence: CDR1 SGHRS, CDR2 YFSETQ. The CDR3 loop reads CASSLGLDFSYEQYF. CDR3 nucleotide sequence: TGCGCCAGCAGCTTGGGCCTGGACTTCTCCTACGAGCAGTACTTC.

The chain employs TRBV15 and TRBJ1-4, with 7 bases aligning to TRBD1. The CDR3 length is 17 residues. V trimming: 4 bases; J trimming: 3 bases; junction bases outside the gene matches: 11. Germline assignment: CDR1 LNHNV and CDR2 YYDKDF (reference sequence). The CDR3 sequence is CATSNDRDLLPNEKLFF. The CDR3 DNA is TGTGCCACCAGCAACGACAGGGATCTTCTGCCTAATGAAAAACTGTTTTTT. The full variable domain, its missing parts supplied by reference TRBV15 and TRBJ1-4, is DAMVIQNPRYQVTQFGKPVTLSCSQTLNHNVMYWYQQKSSQAPKLLFHYYDKDFNNEADTPDNFQSRRPNTSFCFLDIRSPGLGDTAMYLCATSNDRDLLPNEKLFFGSGTQLSVL.

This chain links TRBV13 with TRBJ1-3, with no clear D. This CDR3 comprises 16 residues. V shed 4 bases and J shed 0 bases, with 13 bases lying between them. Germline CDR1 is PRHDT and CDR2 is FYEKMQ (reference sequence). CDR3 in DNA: TGTGCCAGCAGCTCCGTCGGTGCTGCCTCTGGAAACACCATATATTTT. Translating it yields CASSSVGAASGNTIYF.

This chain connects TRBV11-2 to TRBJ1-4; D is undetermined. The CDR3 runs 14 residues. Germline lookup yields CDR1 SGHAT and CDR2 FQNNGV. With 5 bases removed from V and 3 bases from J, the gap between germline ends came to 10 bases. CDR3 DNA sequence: TGTGCCAGCAGCCTACCGGCTTCTAATGAAAAACTGTTTTTT. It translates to CASSLPASNEKLFF.

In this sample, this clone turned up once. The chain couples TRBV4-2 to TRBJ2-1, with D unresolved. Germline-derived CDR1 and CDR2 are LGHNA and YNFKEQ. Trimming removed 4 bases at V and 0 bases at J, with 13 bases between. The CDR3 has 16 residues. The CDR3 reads CASSPQTGSSYNEQFF. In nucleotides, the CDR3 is TGTGCCAGCAGCCCCCAGACTGGCAGCTCCTACAATGAGCAGTTCTTC.

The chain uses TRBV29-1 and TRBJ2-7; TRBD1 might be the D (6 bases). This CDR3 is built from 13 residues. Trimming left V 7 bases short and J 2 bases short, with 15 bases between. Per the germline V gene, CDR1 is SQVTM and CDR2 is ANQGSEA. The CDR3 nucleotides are TGCAGCGCCCGACAGGCCAGTACCTACGAGCAGTACTTC. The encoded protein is CSARQASTYEQYF.

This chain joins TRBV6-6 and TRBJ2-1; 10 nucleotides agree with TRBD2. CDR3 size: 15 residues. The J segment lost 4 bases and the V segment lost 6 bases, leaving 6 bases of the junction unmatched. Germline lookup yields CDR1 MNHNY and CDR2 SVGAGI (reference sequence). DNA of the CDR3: TGTGCCAGCAGCTTAACTAGCGGGACATACAATGAGCAGTTCTTC. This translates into CASSLTSGTYNEQFF.